This T cell receptor (beta chain) was sequenced in a study of post-analysis software for immune sequencing data. The study's findings and limits: Strong co-clustering by F measure was evident for samples that had been prepared in the same batch. About 5 TRBV segments were more frequent in patients than controls; TRBV5-6, TRBV5-1 and TRBV20-1 belonged to this group.

V gave up 5 bases and J gave up 7 bases, with 14 bases separating them. This CDR3 is built from 12 residues. Germline loops: CDR1 SQVTM, CDR2 ANQGSEA. Carried by the TCR beta cDNA libraries were unique molecular identifiers. TCRdb analysed the PCR reads with MiXCR anew, one entry per CDR3 protein. The sample shows 820,000 or so distinct CDR3 sequences, 53% of them seen only once. The sample holds a few counts of this clonotype. The antigen remains undetermined. The receptor was isolated from a girl under 18 with multiple sclerosis. The sequencing input was blood. V gene TRBV29-1 combines with J gene TRBJ1-2, with D possibly being TRBD1 (5 bases). The CDR3 coding sequence is TGCAGCGTTCCTGGGGCGGAGGGTGGCTACACCTTC. Its translation: CSVPGAEGGYTF.